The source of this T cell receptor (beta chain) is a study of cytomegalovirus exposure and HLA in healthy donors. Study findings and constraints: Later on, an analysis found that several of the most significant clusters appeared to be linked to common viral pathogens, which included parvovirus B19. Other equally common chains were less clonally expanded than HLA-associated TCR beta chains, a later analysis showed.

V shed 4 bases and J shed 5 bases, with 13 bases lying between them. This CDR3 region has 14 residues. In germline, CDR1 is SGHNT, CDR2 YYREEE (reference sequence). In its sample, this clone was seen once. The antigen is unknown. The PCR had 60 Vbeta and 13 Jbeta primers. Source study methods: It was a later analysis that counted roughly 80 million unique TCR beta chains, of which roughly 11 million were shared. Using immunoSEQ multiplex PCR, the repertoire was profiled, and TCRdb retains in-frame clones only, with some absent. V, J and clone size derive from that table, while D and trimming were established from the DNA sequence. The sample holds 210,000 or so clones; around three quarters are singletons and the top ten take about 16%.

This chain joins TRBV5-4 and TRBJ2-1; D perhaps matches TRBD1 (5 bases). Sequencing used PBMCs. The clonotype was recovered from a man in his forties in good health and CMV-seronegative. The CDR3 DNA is TGTGCCAGCAGCACCTATAGGGGTGACAATGAGCAGTTCTTC. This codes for CASSTYRGDNEQFF.